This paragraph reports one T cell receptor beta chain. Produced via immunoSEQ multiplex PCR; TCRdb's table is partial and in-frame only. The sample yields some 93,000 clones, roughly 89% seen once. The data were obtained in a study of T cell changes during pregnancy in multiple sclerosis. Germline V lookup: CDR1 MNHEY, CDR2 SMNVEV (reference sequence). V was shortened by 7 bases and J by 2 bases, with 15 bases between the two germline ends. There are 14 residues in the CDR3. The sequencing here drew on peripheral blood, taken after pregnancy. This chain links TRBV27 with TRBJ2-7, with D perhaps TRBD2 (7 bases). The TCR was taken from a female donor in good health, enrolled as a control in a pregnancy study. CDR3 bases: TGTGCCAGCAAAGTGGGGGGGCTAACCTACGAGCAGTACTTC. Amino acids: CASKVGGLTYEQYF.